This TCR beta chain was sequenced for a study of control samples from healthy donors and cancer patients. Germline assignment: CDR1 SGDLS and CDR2 YYNGEE. V lost 4 bases and J lost 6, with 17 bases in between. The length of the CDR3 is 14 residues. Sequencing was performed with immunoSEQ multiplex PCR; in TCRdb, only in-frame clones are kept and a portion is missing. The table includes about 170,000 clones, 93% detected once. The chain uses TRBV9 and TRBJ2-7; D is possibly TRBD1 or TRBD2 (6 bases each). The sample consisted of blood. The receptor's source is a woman in her sixties or seventies in good health. The CDR3 DNA reads TGTGCCAGCAGCATTTGGGGGGCTCCGGGCGAGCAGTACTTC. Its protein product is CASSIWGAPGEQYF.